The entry below gives a single T cell receptor beta chain sequence along with its context. No antigen is known for it. The sample holds no much larger clone one base away, and base qualities are not on file. Including cysteine and phenylalanine, the CDR3 has 13 amino acids. Only the CDR3 region is kept as DNA, spanning 39 bases read in frame from base 1. CDR1 is given as SEHNR and CDR2 as FQNEAQ, both from the germline V gene (reference sequence). Trimming takes 1 base from V and 5 bases from J, and the germline ends sit 8 bases apart. The data originate from a study of blood T cell repertoires in COVID-19 (dated by TCRdb to the early 2020s). Regarding the research as a whole: The collaborator samples originated in the United States, Italy and Spain and spanned the acute and convalescent phases of COVID-19. Where HLA class I and class II types were available, the types were taken from metadata supplied by the sample provider, not from assay-based typing. The material from the prospective study consisted of cDNA or gDNA derived from T cells, B-cell-depleted T cells, or PBMCs. Deeply sampled blood TCRbeta repertoires from subjects exposed to, actively infected with, or recovered from COVID-19 were included in the dataset. A de-identified subject ID, COVID-19 status, age in years and sex were almost always included in the sample metadata. The samples were drawn from two sources: the first 160 participants of the ongoing ImmuneRACE study, and over 1,000 subjects contributed by 6 global collaborators. The repertoires were released in a freely available public database intended as a resource for research on the immune response to SARS-CoV-2. Study-wide findings and limitations: The quantity of clinical and demographic metadata differed by source and by participant and was supplied without curation.

Whole blood was collected in K2EDTA tubes by collaborating institutions according to the institutions' own protocols. For TCRbeta analysis, collaborator samples were shipped as frozen whole blood, as isolated PBMCs, or as DNA extracted from either sample type. The immunoSEQ Assay, a bias-controlled multiplex PCR, was used to amplify TCRbeta CDR3 regions from genomic DNA. On the study's bioinformatics: Within the assay, amplification of reference gene primers was used to estimate how many nucleated cells each sample contained. Sequence reads were collapsed and filtered to measure the absolute abundance of every unique TCRbeta CDR3 rearrangement. For each sample, productive Simpson clonality was calculated as the square root of Simpson's diversity index across productive rearrangements. TCRdb took this table from immuneACCESS and kept in-frame rearrangements with V and J called. Such tables lack part of the clones; where checked against another copy, unresolved V genes explain under half of the gap, and the rest is unexplained. V and J calls and clone size follow that table, whereas D and trimming were derived from the DNA. This sample gives about 150,000 clones in total; approximately 90% of them show up just once. Of the sample, 2% to 3% is held by the ten largest clones.

The chain is encoded by TRBV7-9 joined to TRBJ2-5; the D gene is possibly TRBD1, with 6 bases matching. The source material was peripheral blood. The TCR originated in a woman between 65 and 79 years old with acute or convalescent COVID-19. CDR3 protein: CASSLGTVETQYF. The nucleotides read TGTGCCAGCAGCTTAGGGACAGTGGAGACCCAGTACTTC.